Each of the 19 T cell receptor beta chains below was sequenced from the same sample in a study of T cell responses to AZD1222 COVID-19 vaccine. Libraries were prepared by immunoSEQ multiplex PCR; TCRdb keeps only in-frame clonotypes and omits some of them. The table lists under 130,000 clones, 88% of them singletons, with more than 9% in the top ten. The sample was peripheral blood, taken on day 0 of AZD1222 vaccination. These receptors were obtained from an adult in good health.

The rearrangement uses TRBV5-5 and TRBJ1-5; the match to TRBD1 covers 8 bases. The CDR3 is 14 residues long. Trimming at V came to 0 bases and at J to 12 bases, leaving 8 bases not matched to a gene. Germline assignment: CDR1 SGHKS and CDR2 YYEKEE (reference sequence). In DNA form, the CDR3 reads TGTGCCAGCAGCTTGGATGTGGGGACAGGTCTCCAGCATTTT. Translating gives CASSLDVGTGLQHF.

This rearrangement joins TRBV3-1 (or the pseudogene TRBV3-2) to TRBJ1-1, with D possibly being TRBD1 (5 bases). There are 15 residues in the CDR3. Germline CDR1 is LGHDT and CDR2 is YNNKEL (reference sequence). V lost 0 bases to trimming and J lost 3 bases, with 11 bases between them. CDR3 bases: TGTGCCAGCAGCCAAGAAGTGGGACCGCACACTGAAGCTTTCTTT. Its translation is CASSQEVGPHTEAFF.

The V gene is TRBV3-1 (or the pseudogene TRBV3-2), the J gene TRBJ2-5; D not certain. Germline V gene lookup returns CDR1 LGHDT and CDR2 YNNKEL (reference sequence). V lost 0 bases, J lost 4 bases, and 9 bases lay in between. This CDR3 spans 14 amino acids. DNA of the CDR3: TGTGCCAGCAGCCAAGAGGGCCCGAGAGAGACCCAGTACTTC. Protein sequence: CASSQEGPRETQYF.

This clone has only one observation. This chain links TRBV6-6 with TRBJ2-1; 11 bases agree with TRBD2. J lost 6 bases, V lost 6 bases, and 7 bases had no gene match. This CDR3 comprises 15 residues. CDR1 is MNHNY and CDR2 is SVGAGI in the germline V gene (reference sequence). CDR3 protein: CASSVAGGPGNEQFF. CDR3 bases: TGTGCCAGCAGCGTAGCGGGAGGGCCGGGCAATGAGCAGTTCTTC.

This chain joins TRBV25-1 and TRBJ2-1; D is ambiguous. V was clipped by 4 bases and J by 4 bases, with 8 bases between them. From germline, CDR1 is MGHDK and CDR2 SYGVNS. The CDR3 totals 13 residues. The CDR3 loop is CASSGREYNEQFF. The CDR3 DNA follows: TGTGCCAGCAGTGGAAGGGAATACAATGAGCAGTTCTTC.

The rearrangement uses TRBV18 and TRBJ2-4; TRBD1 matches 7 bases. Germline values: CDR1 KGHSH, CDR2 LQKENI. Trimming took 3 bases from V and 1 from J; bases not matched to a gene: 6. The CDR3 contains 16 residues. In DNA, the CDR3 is TGTGCCAGCTCACCCTCGACAGGGACGGCCAAAAACATTCAGTACTTC. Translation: CASSPSTGTAKNIQYF.

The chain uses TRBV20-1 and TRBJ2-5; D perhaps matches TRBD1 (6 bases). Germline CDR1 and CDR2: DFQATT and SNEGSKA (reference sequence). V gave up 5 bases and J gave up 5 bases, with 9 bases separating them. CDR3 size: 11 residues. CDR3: CSALTGETQYF. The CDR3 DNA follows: TGCAGTGCTCTTACAGGGGAGACCCAGTACTTC.

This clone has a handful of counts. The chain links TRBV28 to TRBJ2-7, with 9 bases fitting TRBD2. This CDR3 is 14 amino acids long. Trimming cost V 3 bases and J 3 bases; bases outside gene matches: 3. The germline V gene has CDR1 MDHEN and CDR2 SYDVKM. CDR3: CASSFRGRVYEQYF. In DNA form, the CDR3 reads TGTGCCAGCAGTTTCCGCGGGAGGGTCTACGAGCAGTACTTC.

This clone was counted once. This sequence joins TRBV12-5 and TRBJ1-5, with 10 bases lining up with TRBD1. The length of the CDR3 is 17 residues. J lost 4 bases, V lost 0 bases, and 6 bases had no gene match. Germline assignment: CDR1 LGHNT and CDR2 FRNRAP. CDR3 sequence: CASGLVPPGQGNQPQHF. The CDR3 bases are TGTGCTAGTGGTTTGGTTCCCCCGGGACAGGGGAATCAGCCCCAGCATTTT.

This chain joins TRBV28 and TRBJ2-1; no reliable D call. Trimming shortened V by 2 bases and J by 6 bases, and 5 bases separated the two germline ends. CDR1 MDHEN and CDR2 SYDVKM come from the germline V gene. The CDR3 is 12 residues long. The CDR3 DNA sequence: TGTGCCAGCAGTTTACCGGGCAATGAGCAGTTCTTC. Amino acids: CASSLPGNEQFF.

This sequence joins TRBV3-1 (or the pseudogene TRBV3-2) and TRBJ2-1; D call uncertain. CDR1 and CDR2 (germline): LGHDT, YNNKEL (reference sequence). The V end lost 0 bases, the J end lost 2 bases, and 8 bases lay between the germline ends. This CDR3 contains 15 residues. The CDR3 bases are TGTGCCAGCAGCCAAGAAGCCCCTACCTACAATGAGCAGTTCTTC. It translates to CASSQEAPTYNEQFF.

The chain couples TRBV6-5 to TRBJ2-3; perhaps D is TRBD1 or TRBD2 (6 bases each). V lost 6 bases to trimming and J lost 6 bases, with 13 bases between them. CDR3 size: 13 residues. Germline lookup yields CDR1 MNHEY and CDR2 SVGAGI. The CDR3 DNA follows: TGTGCCAGCAGCCCCCCGGGGGCTGATACGCAGTATTTT. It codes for CASSPPGADTQYF.

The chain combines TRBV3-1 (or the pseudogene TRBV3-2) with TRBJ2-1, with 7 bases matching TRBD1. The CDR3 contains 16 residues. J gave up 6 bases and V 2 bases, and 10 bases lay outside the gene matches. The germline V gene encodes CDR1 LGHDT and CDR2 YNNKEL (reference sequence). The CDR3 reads CASSQTRQGRVNEQFF. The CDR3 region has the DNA TGTGCCAGCAGCCAAACCCGACAGGGTCGGGTCAATGAGCAGTTCTTC.

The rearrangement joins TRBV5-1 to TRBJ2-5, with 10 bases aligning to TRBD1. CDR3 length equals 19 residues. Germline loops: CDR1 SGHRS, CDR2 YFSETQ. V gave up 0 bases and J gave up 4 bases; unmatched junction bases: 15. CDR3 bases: TGCGCCAGCAGCTTGGGCATTGGATGGGACAGGGGATCGGGAGAGACCCAGTACTTC. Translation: CASSLGIGWDRGSGETQYF.

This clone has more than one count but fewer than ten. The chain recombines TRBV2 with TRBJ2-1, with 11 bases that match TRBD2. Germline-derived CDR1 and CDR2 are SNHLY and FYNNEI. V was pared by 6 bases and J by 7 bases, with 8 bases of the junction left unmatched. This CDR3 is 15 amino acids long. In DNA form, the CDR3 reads TGTGCCAGCAGGTTAACTAGCGGGAGTGGTAATGAGCAGTTCTTC. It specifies CASRLTSGSGNEQFF.

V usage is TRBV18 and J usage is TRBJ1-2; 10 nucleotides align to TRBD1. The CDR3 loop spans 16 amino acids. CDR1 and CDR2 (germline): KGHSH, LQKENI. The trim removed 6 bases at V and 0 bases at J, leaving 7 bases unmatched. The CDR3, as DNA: TGTGCCAGCTCCCCCGACAGGGGGCAAGCTAACTATGGCTACACCTTC. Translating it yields CASSPDRGQANYGYTF.

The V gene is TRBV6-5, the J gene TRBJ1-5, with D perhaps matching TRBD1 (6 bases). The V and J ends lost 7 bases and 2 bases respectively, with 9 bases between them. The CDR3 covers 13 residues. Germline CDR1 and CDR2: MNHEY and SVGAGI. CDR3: CASMEGGNQPQHF. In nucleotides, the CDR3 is TGTGCCAGCATGGAGGGGGGCAATCAGCCCCAGCATTTT.

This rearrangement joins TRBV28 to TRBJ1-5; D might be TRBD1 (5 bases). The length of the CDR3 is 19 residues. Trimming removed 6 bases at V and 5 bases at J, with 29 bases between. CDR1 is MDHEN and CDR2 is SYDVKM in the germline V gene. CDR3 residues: CASRAKSIRGTQRDQPQHF. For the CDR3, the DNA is TGTGCCAGCAGGGCTAAGAGCATTCGAGGGACCCAAAGAGATCAGCCCCAGCATTTT.

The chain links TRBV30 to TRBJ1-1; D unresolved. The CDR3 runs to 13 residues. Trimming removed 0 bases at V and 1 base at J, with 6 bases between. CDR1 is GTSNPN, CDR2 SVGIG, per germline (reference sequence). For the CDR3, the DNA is TGTGCCTGGAGTGTACAAGGGAACACTGAAGCTTTCTTT. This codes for CAWSVQGNTEAFF. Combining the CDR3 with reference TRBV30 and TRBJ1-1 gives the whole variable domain SQTIHQWPATLVQPVGSPLSLECTVEGTSNPNLYWYRQAAGRGLQLLFYSVGIGQISSEVPQNLSASRPQDRQFILSSKKLLLSDSGFYLCAWSVQGNTEAFFGQGTRLTVV.